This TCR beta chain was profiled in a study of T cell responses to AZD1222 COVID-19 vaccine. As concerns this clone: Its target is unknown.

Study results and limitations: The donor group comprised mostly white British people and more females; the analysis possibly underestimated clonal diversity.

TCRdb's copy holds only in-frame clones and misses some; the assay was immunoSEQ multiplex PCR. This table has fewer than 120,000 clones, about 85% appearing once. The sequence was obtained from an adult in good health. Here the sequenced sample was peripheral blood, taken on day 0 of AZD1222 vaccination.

The CDR3 protein is CATSDTDKDYGYTF. For the CDR3, the DNA is TGTGCCACCAGTGACACTGACAAGGACTATGGCTACACCTTC. The rearrangement joins TRBV24-1 to TRBJ1-2; D gene unclear. Trimming stripped 4 bases from V and 3 bases from J, with 11 bases between. The CDR3 loop spans 14 amino acids. Germline V gene sequence: CDR1 KGHDR, CDR2 SFDVKD.